The 22 T cell receptor beta chains presented below share a single source sample, sequenced in a study of blood T cell repertoires in COVID-19. Assay: immunoSEQ multiplex PCR; the TCRdb copy retains only in-frame clones and omits some. The sample yields more than 50,000 clones, roughly 71% seen once. Material for sequencing was peripheral blood. The receptors originated from a woman aged 80 or over with acute or convalescent COVID-19.

This chain connects TRBV19 to TRBJ2-3; D uncertain. Germline V gives CDR1 LNHDA, CDR2 SQIVND (reference sequence). CDR3 length equals 13 residues. V lost 9 bases, J lost 0 bases, and 10 bases lay in between. The CDR3: CASCRASTDTQYF. The DNA of the CDR3 is TGTGCCAGCTGCCGAGCTAGCACAGATACGCAGTATTTT.

This clone was observed a single time. The chain links TRBV7-2 to TRBJ2-3, with 16 bases lining up with TRBD2. CDR3 size: 16 residues. The ends lost 4 bases at V and 3 bases at J; junction bases unmatched: 1. Per the germline V gene, CDR1 is SGHTA and CDR2 is FQGNSA. The CDR3 spells CASSWGLAGGTDTQYF. As DNA, the CDR3 is TGTGCCAGCAGCTGGGGACTAGCGGGAGGGACAGATACGCAGTATTTT.

This clone was detected only once. The chain links TRBV21-1 to TRBJ2-3; the table calls TRBD2, which could not be checked here. TRBV21-1 is described as a pseudogene. This CDR3 has 16 residues. The CDR3 spells CASSKERLAPRDTQYF. As DNA, the CDR3 is TGTGCCAGCAGCAAAGAGAGGCTAGCCCCCAGGGATACGCAGTATTTT.

The gene calls are TRBV19 and TRBJ2-7, with 7 nucleotides matching TRBD2. With 5 bases clipped from V and 2 bases from J, the junction kept 6 bases outside the gene matches. Germline CDR1 LNHDA, CDR2 SQIVND (reference sequence). This CDR3 is built from 14 residues. CDR3 protein: CASSPQRDPYEQYF. CDR3 DNA: TGTGCCAGTAGTCCCCAGCGGGACCCCTACGAGCAGTACTTC.

The chain employs TRBV4-2 and TRBJ1-1, with D hard to call. There are 15 residues in the CDR3. V was shortened by 2 bases and J by 0 bases, with 10 bases between the two germline ends. CDR1 and CDR2 from the germline V gene are LGHNA and YNFKEQ. DNA for the CDR3: TGTGCCAGCAGCCAAAGCCCCGTTATGAACACTGAAGCTTTCTTT. Encoded protein: CASSQSPVMNTEAFF.

This clone has more than one count but fewer than ten. The chain joins TRBV6-5 to TRBJ1-5; a weak D match, TRBD1 (5 bases). The CDR3 is 14 residues long. Trimming stripped 6 bases from V and 4 bases from J, with 13 bases between. Germline V gene lookup returns CDR1 MNHEY and CDR2 SVGAGI. For the CDR3, the DNA is TGTGCCAGCAGGCGATCGGCAGGGAATCAGCCCCAGCATTTT. Residues: CASRRSAGNQPQHF.

J is TRBJ2-2 and V is TRBV3-1 (or the pseudogene TRBV3-2), with TRBD2 as a possible D gene (5 bases). The germline V and J ends were trimmed by 2 bases and 0 bases, with 10 bases remaining between them. The length of the CDR3 is 16 residues. Germline V lookup: CDR1 LGHDT, CDR2 YNNKEL (reference sequence). The CDR3 is CASSQPAGANTGELFF. The CDR3 nucleotides are TGTGCCAGCAGCCAACCCGCGGGCGCGAACACCGGGGAGCTGTTTTTT.

This clone was detected a few times. The J gene is TRBJ1-2, the V gene TRBV15; 9 bases line up with TRBD1. Germline CDR1 is LNHNV and CDR2 is YYDKDF (reference sequence). The CDR3 consists of 17 residues. V trimming: 0 bases; J trimming: 1 base; junction bases outside the gene matches: 6. The DNA for the CDR3 is TGTGCCACCAGCAGAGATCTGGGACAGGGCATTAACTATGGCTACACCTTC. Amino acid sequence: CATSRDLGQGINYGYTF.

This clone was counted only a few times. The V and J genes are TRBV7-2 and TRBJ2-1, with D possibly TRBD2 on 6 matching bases. V was trimmed by 5 bases and J by 8 bases, leaving 19 bases between them. Germline V gives CDR1 SGHTA, CDR2 FQGNSA. CDR3 length: 15 residues. The CDR3 is CASSLGGTSSHEQFF. CDR3 coding DNA: TGTGCCAGCAGCCTTGGCGGCACTAGCTCCCATGAGCAGTTCTTC.

The gene calls are TRBV18 and TRBJ2-7; D gene unclear. This CDR3 has 15 residues. Trimming removed 3 bases from V and 6 bases from J, with 18 bases in between. Germline-derived CDR1 and CDR2 are KGHSH and LQKENI. CDR3 DNA: TGTGCCAGCTCACCCCGGTCGGGTTCTCTAAGCGAGCAGTACTTC. It codes for CASSPRSGSLSEQYF.

The chain carries TRBV7-3 and TRBJ2-5, with D maybe TRBD2 (5 bases). Germline CDR1 and CDR2: SGHTA and FQGTGA. The CDR3 has 15 amino acids. Deletions cut 5 bases from V and 4 bases from J, with 17 bases between. CDR3 nucleotide sequence: TGTGCCAGCAGCCCGGGCAGGTTCCGGGGAGAGACCCAGTACTTC. Translating gives CASSPGRFRGETQYF.

This clone was observed once. The chain links TRBV5-1 to TRBJ2-3; 7 bases agree with TRBD2. The CDR3 covers 15 residues. V trimming: 1 base; J trimming: 0 bases; junction bases outside the gene matches: 2. Germline V gives CDR1 SGHRS, CDR2 YFSETQ. In nucleotides, the CDR3 is TGCGCCAGCAGCTTGTCGGGAGGCAGCACAGATACGCAGTATTTT. Translated, it gives CASSLSGGSTDTQYF.

The chain links TRBV6-1 to TRBJ2-7; D is possibly TRBD2 (5 bases). Looked up from germline, CDR1 is MNHNS and CDR2 is SASEGT. The V and J ends lost 3 bases and 2 bases respectively, with 11 bases between them. This CDR3 region has 14 residues. CDR3 residues: CASSEEAQTYEQYF. The CDR3, as DNA: TGTGCCAGCAGTGAGGAGGCTCAAACCTACGAGCAGTACTTC.

The chain has TRBV28 and TRBJ2-3; D is unclear. V was shortened by 2 bases and J by 4 bases, with 7 bases between the two germline ends. The CDR3 length is 13 residues. CDR1 is MDHEN, CDR2 SYDVKM, per germline. The CDR3 DNA reads TGTGCCAGCAGTTTAACAACCCCAGATACGCAGTATTTT. The encoded protein is CASSLTTPDTQYF.

The chain carries TRBV4-3 and TRBJ2-2, with TRBD1 matching over 9 bases. Trimming cost V 0 bases and J 7 bases; bases outside gene matches: 6. Germline V gene sequence: CDR1 LGHNA, CDR2 YSLEER. The CDR3 has 16 amino acids. The CDR3 DNA sequence: TGCGCCAGCAGCCAAGATTTCAACAGGGGGCACGGGGAGCTGTTTTTT. Translated, it gives CASSQDFNRGHGELFF.

This clone was picked up a small number of times. V and J are TRBV14 and TRBJ2-7, with D possibly matching TRBD2 (6 bases). The length of the CDR3 is 17 residues. V was shortened by 2 bases and J by 1 base, with 18 bases between the two germline ends. Germline lookup yields CDR1 SGHDN and CDR2 FVKESK. This chain's CDR3 is CASSQQFGRTPSYEQYF. Here the CDR3 DNA reads TGTGCCAGCAGCCAACAGTTTGGGAGGACACCTTCCTACGAGCAGTACTTC.

This clone is a singleton in its sample. This sequence joins TRBV4-3 and TRBJ2-3, with unresolved D. With 1 base removed from V and 2 bases from J, the gap between germline ends came to 7 bases. Germline lookup yields CDR1 LGHNA and CDR2 YSLEER. The CDR3 covers 14 residues. CDR3 sequence reads: CASSQGDLTDTQYF. CDR3 nucleotides: TGCGCCAGCAGCCAAGGAGATCTCACAGATACGCAGTATTTT.

The gene calls are TRBV28 and TRBJ2-6; maybe TRBD2 (5 bases). There are 15 residues in the CDR3. V lost 2 bases to trimming and J lost 0 bases, with 5 bases between them. Per germline, CDR1 MDHEN and CDR2 SYDVKM. The CDR3 here is CASSLEGSGANVLTF. In DNA, the CDR3 is TGTGCCAGCAGTTTAGAGGGCTCTGGGGCCAACGTCCTGACTTTC.

The chain employs TRBV4-2 and TRBJ2-6, with D possibly TRBD2 on 6 matching bases. The CDR3 totals 14 residues. V was cut by 2 bases and J by 12 bases, with 14 bases left in between. Germline V gene lookup returns CDR1 LGHNA and CDR2 YNFKEQ. This CDR3 reads CASSQPGLSSVLTF. As DNA, the CDR3 is TGTGCCAGCAGCCAACCAGGACTATCTAGCGTCCTGACTTTC.

The V and J genes are TRBV19 and TRBJ1-5; D is undetermined. Between the trimmed V and J ends, which lost 4 bases and 0 bases, there was a span of 10 bases. Germline values: CDR1 LNHDA, CDR2 SQIVND (reference sequence). The CDR3 totals 15 residues. This CDR3 is CASSSRSFSNQPQHF. CDR3 DNA: TGTGCCAGTAGTAGCCGAAGCTTTAGCAATCAGCCCCAGCATTTT.

This sequence joins TRBV5-8 and TRBJ2-3; TRBD1 agrees at 7 bases. Trimming took 4 bases from V and 0 from J; bases not matched to a gene: 2. The CDR3 has 14 amino acids. Germline V CDR1 and CDR2: SGHTS, YDEGEE. The CDR3 sequence: CASSLTGSTDTQYF. The CDR3 bases are TGTGCCAGCAGCCTGACAGGGAGCACAGATACGCAGTATTTT.

The chain links TRBV3-1 (or the pseudogene TRBV3-2) to TRBJ2-5; maybe TRBD2 (6 bases). The germline gives CDR1 LGHDT, CDR2 YNNKEL (reference sequence). Trimming pared 1 base from V and 7 bases from J, leaving 19 bases between. The CDR3 has 16 residues. CDR3 region: CASSQATPGVGGTQYF. The CDR3 nucleotides are TGTGCCAGCAGCCAAGCAACTCCGGGAGTTGGAGGGACCCAGTACTTC.